The T cell receptor (beta chain) under discussion was sequenced for a study of T cells in women clearing cervical HPV infection. Findings and limits, study-wide: Timing of associations relative to infection is unclear; T-cell subsets were not isolated.

In regard to this clone: What it binds is not known. Read coverage stops 3 residues before the CDR3 terminus; the germline J gene supplies the remainder.

CDR3 length equals 13 residues. V was clipped by 7 bases and J by 3 bases, with 11 bases between them. The germline V gene encodes CDR1 LGHNA and CDR2 YNFKEQ. All donors had a single incident cervical HPV16 infection, not prevalent. Method: immunoSEQ multiplex PCR; TCRdb's copy keeps in-frame clones and lacks some. This sample carries 28,000 or so clones, with about 8.1% going to the ten biggest clones. The sample comprised blood buffy coat. The V call is TRBV4-2, the J call TRBJ2-3; TRBD2 might be the D (5 bases). This TCR came from a woman aged 18 to 75 with a cervical HPV16 infection that either progressed to CIN3+ or cleared (not recorded which). The CDR3 DNA, read in part, is TGTGCCAGCACGGCACTAGAAACAGATACG. It yields the protein CASTALETDT. The whole CDR3 region reads CASTALETDTQYF.